This TCR beta chain was sequenced during a study of T cells after yellow fever vaccination. This clonotype was counted ten times or more. TCRdb analysed the 5' RACE reads with MiXCR anew, one entry per CDR3 protein. This table holds 60,000 to 95,000 distinct CDR3 sequences, 7.3% found once. The ends lost 4 bases at V and 4 bases at J; junction bases unmatched: 3. CDR1 LGHNA and CDR2 YNFKEQ come from the germline V gene. This CDR3 is built from 15 residues. The sequences come from CD8+ T cells sorted from PBMCs, collected more than 8 days after the first yellow fever vaccination. The source is a man between 18 and 29 years old who received the YFV17D yellow fever vaccine. V usage is TRBV4-2 and J usage is TRBJ2-3, with 12 bases identical to TRBD2. This chain's CDR3 is CASSPGLAGSDTQYF. The CDR3 DNA sequence: TGTGCCAGCAGCCCCGGACTAGCGGGGTCAGATACGCAGTATTTT.